One and the same sample provided the 10 T cell receptor beta chains below, sequenced in a study of neurological immune-mediated disorders. TCRdb re-called the 5' RACE reads through MiXCR, storing one row per CDR3 protein. The data show more than 75,000 distinct CDR3 sequences, 10% seen once. The specimen sequenced was PBMCs. The receptors were gathered from a man aged 35 to 55 in good health.

This clonotype came up many times. The chain joins TRBV5-1 to TRBJ2-3; D is possibly TRBD1 or TRBD2 (5 bases each). V was shortened by 4 bases and J by 3 bases, with 18 bases between the two germline ends. The CDR3 is made up of 16 amino acids. Germline CDR1 reads SGHRS; CDR2 reads YFSETQ. The CDR3, as DNA: TGCGCCAGCAGCCTCCCGGGTGGGGGAAGGACAGATACGCAGTATTTT. Translating it yields CASSLPGGGRTDTQYF.

This clonotype was detected ten times or more. The chain combines TRBV6-2 or TRBV6-3 with TRBJ2-2; D unclear. This CDR3 has 13 residues. Germline values: CDR1 MNHEY, CDR2 SVGEGT. Trimming shortened V by 6 bases and J by 3 bases, and 8 bases separated the two germline ends. The CDR3 spells CASSQRDTGELFF. The CDR3 coding sequence is TGTGCCAGCAGCCAACGGGACACCGGGGAGCTGTTTTTT.

This clonotype was recorded many times. The V and J genes are TRBV20-1 and TRBJ2-7; 8 bases are shared with TRBD2. This CDR3 contains 14 residues. Trimming removed 1 base from V and 7 bases from J; junction bases left unmatched: 9. Germline CDR1 is DFQATT and CDR2 is SNEGSKA (reference sequence). The CDR3 loop is CSARGRSGGGEQYF. CDR3 sequence (DNA): TGCAGTGCTAGAGGTCGGAGCGGGGGAGGGGAGCAGTACTTC.

This clonotype was detected ten times or more. The rearrangement links TRBV11-1 to TRBJ2-1; 8 nucleotides line up with TRBD2. J was trimmed by 2 bases and V by 3 bases; bases with no gene match: 6. This CDR3 has 16 residues. CDR1 and CDR2 from the germline V gene are SGHAT and FQDESV (reference sequence). CDR3 nucleotides: TGTGCCAGCAGCTTGGAGCGGGAGAGCACCTACAATGAGCAGTTCTTC. The encoded protein is CASSLERESTYNEQFF.

This clonotype was detected ten times or more. V is TRBV10-3 and J is TRBJ2-7, with TRBD2 matching 9 bases. There are 15 residues in the CDR3. Losses at the gene ends were 2 bases for V and 3 bases for J; bases not matched to a gene: 5. Germline V CDR1 and CDR2: ENHRY, SYGVKD. The CDR3 region has the DNA TGTGCCATCAGTGAGCCGGGACTAGCAGACTACGAGCAGTACTTC. Encoded protein: CAISEPGLADYEQYF.

This clonotype was picked up many times. The chain joins TRBV5-8 to TRBJ2-7; tentatively, D is TRBD1 (6 bases). Trimming took off 10 bases at V and 1 base at J, with 15 bases between the two ends. Germline V gene sequence: CDR1 SGHTS, CDR2 YDEGEE. CDR3 length: 13 residues. CDR3 amino acids: CASSTGFSYEQYF. DNA of the CDR3: TGTGCCTCCAGTACAGGGTTTTCCTACGAGCAGTACTTC.

This clonotype was detected only a few times. Since a much larger clone is just one base distant, this may be a read error. This chain connects TRBV12-3 or TRBV12-4 to TRBJ2-7, with D maybe TRBD2 (7 bases). The CDR3 loop spans 13 amino acids. The CDR3 nucleotides are TGTTCCAGCAGTTTTGGAGGGGGGGACGAGCAGTACTTC. As protein: CSSSFGGGDEQYF.

This clonotype was recorded many times. The chain employs TRBV12-3 or TRBV12-4 and TRBJ1-1, with D perhaps TRBD1 (6 bases). Trimming left V 2 bases short and J 2 bases short, with 9 bases between. This CDR3 contains 14 residues. CDR3 coding DNA: TGTGCCAGCAGTTTAAGACAGGTAAACACTGAAGCTTTCTTT. As protein: CASSLRQVNTEAFF.

This clonotype has at least ten counts. The chain combines TRBV7-2 with TRBJ2-2; TRBD2 agrees at 11 bases. The ends lost 0 bases at V and 7 bases at J; junction bases unmatched: 25. CDR1 is SGHTA, CDR2 FQGNSA, per germline. The length of the CDR3 is 23 residues. The CDR3 is CASSLARRASTSGGRLRSGELFF. Written as DNA, the CDR3 is TGTGCCAGCAGCTTAGCCCGAAGAGCCTCTACTAGCGGGGGTCGCTTAAGGAGCGGGGAGCTGTTTTTT. Together with reference TRBV7-2 and TRBJ2-2, the CDR3 gives the full variable domain: GAGVSQSPSNKVTEKGKDVELRCDPISGHTALYWYRQSLGQGLEFLIYFQGNSAPDKSGLPSDRFSAERTGGSVSTLTIQRTQQEDSAVYLCASSLARRASTSGGRLRSGELFFGEGSRLTVL.

J is TRBJ1-2 and V is TRBV19; D is unresolved. CDR3 length: 13 amino acids. Trimming pared 9 bases from V and 8 bases from J, leaving 19 bases between. Germline assignment: CDR1 LNHDA and CDR2 SQIVND (reference sequence). The CDR3 here is CASSPPGLGGYTF. Here the CDR3 DNA reads TGTGCCAGCAGTCCCCCAGGCCTGGGAGGCTACACCTTC. The whole variable domain, remainder taken from reference TRBV19 and TRBJ1-2, is DGGITQSPKYLFRKEGQNVTLSCEQNLNHDAMYWYRQDPGQGLRLIYYSQIVNDFQKGDIAEGYSVSREKKESFPLTVTSAQKNPTAFYLCASSPPGLGGYTFGSGTRLTVV.